What follows are 32 T cell receptor beta chains derived from one specimen sequenced in a study of vaccination and CD4 T cells after COVID-19. Their antigens remain unidentified. The assay that was used to sequence DNA from cultured CD4+ T cells was the Oncomine TCR Beta short-read assay. TCRdb analysed the PCR reads with MiXCR anew, one entry per CDR3 protein. This table has more than 9,500 distinct CDR3 sequences, approximately 51% appearing once. The treatment is: roughly 10-day PBMC culture with coronavirus spike peptide pools or control peptides (ViraFEST assay). Material for sequencing was CD4+ T cells from blood, cultured in vitro. Receptor source: a human donor who had recovered from COVID-19.

The chain carries TRBV20-1 and TRBJ2-7; the D gene is possibly TRBD1 (6 bases). The CDR3 length is 14 residues. Trimming shortened V by 6 bases and J by 4 bases, and 19 bases separated the two germline ends. The germline gives CDR1 DFQATT, CDR2 SNEGSKA (reference sequence). For the CDR3, the DNA is TGCAGTGCCGTTCGAGCACAGGGAATTTACGAGCAGTACTTC. Translation: CSAVRAQGIYEQYF.

V usage is TRBV28 and J usage is TRBJ1-3; D unresolved. Germline V gene sequence: CDR1 MDHEN, CDR2 SYDVKM. This CDR3 contains 14 residues. Deletions cut 2 bases from V and 2 bases from J, with 7 bases between. The CDR3 bases are TGTGCCAGCAGTTTAACTGGGACTGGAAACACCATATATTTT. Its translation: CASSLTGTGNTIYF.

The V gene is TRBV5-5, the J gene TRBJ1-2; possibly TRBD1 for D (5 bases). V dropped 1 base and J dropped 5 bases, with 12 bases sitting between them. Germline loops: CDR1 SGHKS, CDR2 YYEKEE (reference sequence). The CDR3 is 14 amino acids. CDR3 nucleotides: TGTGCCAGCAGCTTGAGCGGGGCGCTATATGGCTACACCTTC. It yields the protein CASSLSGALYGYTF.

This sequence joins TRBV19 and TRBJ1-6, with D possibly being TRBD1 (6 bases). With 6 bases removed from V and 5 bases from J, the gap between germline ends came to 17 bases. CDR3 size: 16 residues. The germline V gene encodes CDR1 LNHDA and CDR2 SQIVND (reference sequence). CDR3: CASSAGPGADNSPLHF. CDR3 nucleotides: TGTGCCAGTAGCGCAGGCCCGGGGGCGGATAATTCACCCCTCCACTTT.

This chain uses TRBV5-4 with TRBJ2-3; D perhaps matches TRBD2 (6 bases). The V and J ends lost 4 bases and 3 bases respectively, with 15 bases between them. CDR1 and CDR2 from the germline V gene are SGHNT and YYREEE (reference sequence). The CDR3 loop spans 15 amino acids. The CDR3 DNA reads TGTGCCAGCAGCCTGGGGGGAGTAGGGACAGATACGCAGTATTTT. The encoded protein is CASSLGGVGTDTQYF.

This chain uses TRBV30 with TRBJ2-3; D remains unclear. Trimming removed 4 bases from V and 0 bases from J, with 2 bases in between. Per the germline V gene, CDR1 is GTSNPN and CDR2 is SVGIG (reference sequence). This CDR3 region has 11 residues. CDR3 nucleotide sequence: TGTGCCTGGACCAGCACAGATACGCAGTATTTT. The encoded protein is CAWTSTDTQYF.

Here the CDR3 DNA reads TGTGCCAGCAGCTCCGGACAGGGGCATCAGCCCCAGCATTTT. It specifies CASSSGQGHQPQHF. The chain couples TRBV7-3 to TRBJ1-5, with 9 bases matching TRBD1. CDR1 and CDR2 from the germline V gene are SGHTA and FQGTGA. V trimming: 4 bases; J trimming: 5 bases; junction bases outside the gene matches: 3. This CDR3 is built from 14 residues.

The sample holds a few counts of this clonotype. This rearrangement joins TRBV24-1 to TRBJ2-2, with 7 bases fitting TRBD1. This CDR3 spans 16 amino acids. Germline V gene data show CDR1 as KGHDR and CDR2 as SFDVKD. V lost 0 bases, J lost 1 base, and 1 base stayed unmatched. The DNA of the CDR3 is TGTGCCACCAGTGATTTGCGGACAGGGAACACCGGGGAGCTGTTTTTT. Protein sequence: CATSDLRTGNTGELFF.

The chain combines TRBV28 with TRBJ2-2; 7 bases match TRBD2. Trimming cost V 5 bases and J 5 bases; bases outside gene matches: 5. Per the germline V gene, CDR1 is MDHEN and CDR2 is SYDVKM. The CDR3 has 14 residues. CDR3 nucleotides: TGTGCCAGCAGTGGGGGGGTGCGAACCGGGGAGCTGTTTTTT. Translated, it gives CASSGGVRTGELFF.

There are a few counts of this clonotype. The rearrangement uses TRBV12-3 or TRBV12-4 and TRBJ1-6; D is possibly TRBD1 (6 bases). The CDR3 covers 11 residues. V shed 5 bases and J shed 16 bases, with 12 bases lying between them. The CDR3 loop reads CASSAQGGLHF. As DNA, the CDR3 is TGTGCCAGCAGTGCACAGGGTGGTCTCCACTTT.

The J gene is TRBJ1-5, the V gene TRBV6-1; D possibly corresponds to TRBD1 (5 bases). V was pared by 7 bases and J by 5 bases, with 15 bases between. CDR1 and CDR2 from the germline V gene are MNHNS and SASEGT. The CDR3 sequence is 14 residues long. The CDR3, as DNA: TGTGCCAGCACCCTCCAGGGAGCCCATCAGCCCCAGCATTTT. It codes for CASTLQGAHQPQHF.

This rearrangement joins TRBV6-1 to TRBJ2-1; the match to TRBD2 covers 13 bases. J gave up 7 bases and V 6 bases, and 9 bases lay outside the gene matches. Germline loops: CDR1 MNHNS, CDR2 SASEGT. This CDR3 region has 16 residues. CDR3 protein: CASREGGTSGINEQFF. The DNA for the CDR3 is TGTGCCAGCAGGGAGGGGGGGACTAGCGGGATTAATGAGCAGTTCTTC.

This rearrangement joins TRBV19 to TRBJ1-2; TRBD1 matches 8 bases. CDR1 is LNHDA, CDR2 SQIVND, per germline (reference sequence). V shed 6 bases and J 3 bases; nucleotides not matched to a gene: 3. There are 13 residues in the CDR3. This CDR3 is CASRVDRDYGYTF. The CDR3 DNA is TGTGCCAGTAGAGTGGACAGGGACTATGGCTACACCTTC. The full variable domain, its missing parts supplied by reference TRBV19 and TRBJ1-2, is DGGITQSPKYLFRKEGQNVTLSCEQNLNHDAMYWYRQDPGQGLRLIYYSQIVNDFQKGDIAEGYSVSREKKESFPLTVTSAQKNPTAFYLCASRVDRDYGYTFGSGTRLTVV.

This clonotype was detected only once. V and J are TRBV28 and TRBJ2-3, with 7 bases that match TRBD2. This CDR3 is 17 amino acids long. Losses at the gene ends were 6 bases for V and 4 bases for J; bases not matched to a gene: 16. Germline-derived CDR1 and CDR2 are MDHEN and SYDVKM. CDR3 sequence: CASRSQSGGKRPDTQYF. The CDR3 bases are TGTGCCAGCAGGAGTCAATCGGGAGGTAAAAGGCCAGATACGCAGTATTTT.

The genes are TRBV6-1 and TRBJ2-5; D possibly corresponds to TRBD2 (7 bases). The CDR3 is made up of 13 amino acids. V lost 5 bases, J lost 7 bases, and 14 bases lay in between. CDR1 is MNHNS and CDR2 is SASEGT in the germline V gene. The CDR3 here is CASSSGLGGTQYF. For the CDR3, the DNA is TGTGCCAGCAGTAGCGGACTAGGGGGGACCCAGTACTTC.

The chain couples TRBV27 to TRBJ1-1; the match to TRBD1 covers 12 bases. This CDR3 is built from 14 residues. Germline trimming cut 6 bases from V and 3 bases from J; bases unmatched to any gene: 2. Germline V gene lookup returns CDR1 MNHEY and CDR2 SMNVEV (reference sequence). The CDR3 coding sequence is TGTGCCAGCAGGGGGACAGGGGGCTACACTGAAGCTTTCTTT. The encoded protein is CASRGTGGYTEAFF.

The V gene is TRBV6-1, the J gene TRBJ2-5, with D tentatively TRBD1 (6 bases). V lost 7 bases and J 4 bases, leaving 22 bases between the germline ends. CDR1 MNHNS and CDR2 SASEGT come from the germline V gene. There are 16 residues in the CDR3. The CDR3 protein is CASTLTRGIFPETQYF. CDR3 coding DNA: TGTGCCAGCACCCTCACGAGGGGGATTTTTCCAGAGACCCAGTACTTC.

The table lists this clonotype with a few counts. The chain links TRBV12-3 or TRBV12-4 to TRBJ2-4, with D possibly TRBD1 on 6 matching bases. The CDR3 length is 17 residues. V lost 4 bases, J lost 1 base, and 17 bases lay in between. The CDR3 loop is CASSSLGATGAKNIQYF. The CDR3 DNA reads as TGTGCCAGCAGTTCCCTAGGGGCGACAGGTGCCAAAAACATTCAGTACTTC.

This chain uses TRBV2 with TRBJ2-7; 7 positions agree with TRBD1. Germline values: CDR1 SNHLY, CDR2 FYNNEI. J lost 7 bases, V lost 6 bases, and 6 bases had no gene match. The CDR3 runs to 12 residues. The CDR3: CASRTGPEEQYF. CDR3 DNA sequence: TGTGCCAGCAGGACAGGGCCTGAGGAGCAGTACTTC.

This clonotype appeared a few times. The DNA for the CDR3 is TGTGCCATCACCCGGACTAGCGGGAGTGGAGATACGCAGTATTTT. Protein product: CAITRTSGSGDTQYF. The J gene is TRBJ2-3, the V gene TRBV10-3; 13 bases agree with TRBD2. The CDR3 extends over 15 amino acids. The V and J ends lost 7 bases and 5 bases, in that order; junction bases with no gene match: 6. Germline loops: CDR1 ENHRY, CDR2 SYGVKD.

The chain combines TRBV19 with TRBJ1-5; perhaps TRBD1 as D (5 bases). The CDR3 is made up of 13 amino acids. The V and J ends lost 4 bases and 9 bases respectively, with 13 bases between them. CDR1 is LNHDA, CDR2 SQIVND, per germline (reference sequence). The CDR3, as DNA: TGTGCCAGTAGTAGCGCAGGACAAACGCCCCAGCATTTT. Protein product: CASSSAGQTPQHF.

The chain employs TRBV30 and TRBJ2-1; D perhaps matches TRBD1 (7 bases). Looked up from germline, CDR1 is GTSNPN and CDR2 is SVGIG (reference sequence). The CDR3 runs to 13 residues. With 1 base removed from V and 6 bases from J, the gap between germline ends came to 10 bases. The DNA for the CDR3 is TGTGCCTGGAGTGGCGGGGACAGCAATGAGCAGTTCTTC. Protein product: CAWSGGDSNEQFF. Full variable domain (outside the CDR3, taken from reference TRBV30 and TRBJ2-1): SQTIHQWPATLVQPVGSPLSLECTVEGTSNPNLYWYRQAAGRGLQLLFYSVGIGQISSEVPQNLSASRPQDRQFILSSKKLLLSDSGFYLCAWSGGDSNEQFFGPGTRLTVL.

The chain links TRBV21-1 to TRBJ1-1; TRBD1, as called in the table, went unchecked against the DNA. TRBV21-1 is marked as a pseudogene. CDR3 size: 14 residues. In nucleotides, the CDR3 is TGTGCCAGCAGCAAAGACAGGGGGAACACTGAAGCTTTCTTT. It yields the protein CASSKDRGNTEAFF.

The chain has TRBV19 and TRBJ2-2, with D possibly matching TRBD2 (5 bases). V lost 3 bases, J lost 6 bases, and 11 bases lay in between. CDR3 size: 14 residues. Germline CDR1 LNHDA, CDR2 SQIVND (reference sequence). CDR3 loop: CASSIQRGPGELFF. The CDR3 region has the DNA TGTGCCAGTAGTATCCAGCGCGGGCCCGGGGAGCTGTTTTTT.

This clonotype showed up just a few times. The rearrangement uses TRBV20-1 and TRBJ2-7, with 8 bases that match TRBD2. The J segment lost 6 bases and the V segment lost 2 bases, leaving 9 bases of the junction unmatched. CDR3 length: 14 amino acids. The germline V gene has CDR1 DFQATT and CDR2 SNEGSKA (reference sequence). In DNA, the CDR3 is TGCAGTGCTAGAACAGGGAGCGGGAGACCCGAGCAGTACTTC. Residues: CSARTGSGRPEQYF.

This clonotype was found a few times. This sequence joins TRBV7-2 and TRBJ1-3; tentative D call: TRBD1 (5 bases). V was clipped by 2 bases and J by 0 bases, with 14 bases between them. The CDR3 loop spans 17 amino acids. Germline lookup yields CDR1 SGHTA and CDR2 FQGNSA. The CDR3 sequence: CASSLMGQSSSGNTIYF. The DNA for the CDR3 is TGTGCCAGCAGCTTAATGGGGCAGTCGAGCTCTGGAAACACCATATATTTT.

The chain carries TRBV2 and TRBJ2-7; 8 bases are a match to TRBD2. V shed 6 bases and J 4 bases; nucleotides not matched to a gene: 14. The CDR3 covers 16 residues. Germline CDR1 is SNHLY and CDR2 is FYNNEI. The DNA of the CDR3 is TGTGCCAGCAGCGGACAGATAGCGGGATCAGCATACGAGCAGTACTTC. Protein: CASSGQIAGSAYEQYF.

V gene TRBV7-9 combines with J gene TRBJ2-7; TRBD2 matches at 10 bases. Losses at the gene ends were 3 bases for V and 3 bases for J; bases not matched to a gene: 2. This CDR3 region has 14 residues. The germline gives CDR1 SEHNR, CDR2 FQNEAQ (reference sequence). CDR3 loop: CASSLLAGVYEQYF. The CDR3 bases are TGTGCCAGCAGCTTGCTAGCGGGGGTCTACGAGCAGTACTTC.

The V and J genes are TRBV19 and TRBJ1-1; D is ambiguous. Germline loops: CDR1 LNHDA, CDR2 SQIVND (reference sequence). This CDR3 has 14 residues. Trimming cost V 2 bases and J 2 bases, with 9 bases left between them. CDR3 DNA: TGTGCCAGTAGTATAATCGGCAGCAACACTGAAGCTTTCTTT. Amino acids: CASSIIGSNTEAFF.

The rearrangement joins TRBV20-1 to TRBJ2-5, with D possibly being TRBD2 (5 bases). Germline CDR1 is DFQATT and CDR2 is SNEGSKA (reference sequence). With 0 bases removed from V and 1 base from J, the gap between germline ends came to 9 bases. The CDR3 runs 14 residues. Written as DNA, the CDR3 is TGCAGTGCTAGAGATTTCAGCGGCCAAGAGACCCAGTACTTC. Amino acid sequence: CSARDFSGQETQYF.

The genes are TRBV28 and TRBJ1-1, with no clear D. CDR1 MDHEN and CDR2 SYDVKM come from the germline V gene. The ends were cut back, 6 bases at V and 0 bases at J, with 8 bases in the middle. This CDR3 is 13 amino acids long. The CDR3 sequence: CASSLAMNTEAFF. CDR3 sequence (DNA): TGTGCCAGCAGCCTGGCCATGAACACTGAAGCTTTCTTT.

The V call is TRBV5-3, the J call TRBJ2-5; maybe TRBD2 (5 bases). TRBV5-3 belongs to the ORF category, with a function that is uncertain. The CDR3 consists of 16 residues. V was shortened by 1 base and J by 6 bases, with 19 bases between the two germline ends. CDR3 residues: CARSLNGASRRKTQYF. In DNA, the CDR3 is TGTGCCAGAAGCTTGAACGGCGCTAGCAGGAGAAAGACCCAGTACTTC.